This is a list of T cell receptor beta chains from one sample in a study of CXCR3-negative and CXCR3-positive naive CD8 T cells. Each CDR3 protein gets one entry in TCRdb, which reprocessed the 5' RACE reads and gives no DNA. The table for this sample gives roughly 50,000 distinct CDR3 sequences. Sequences were obtained from naive CXCR3+ CD8+ T cells from blood. These receptor sequences come from a human donor in good health. Some clones in this sample may be carry-over from other donors' samples. CDR3s include the opening cysteine and the closing phenylalanine or tryptophan.

v_gene	j_gene	CDR3aa
TRBV19	TRBJ1-1	CASKITGGRTEAFF
TRBV7-9	TRBJ2-7	CASSPQGRHPYEQYF
TRBV29-1	TRBJ2-7	CSVRDSSSYEQYF
TRBV7-2	TRBJ2-7	CASRPTSSYEQYF
TRBV11-2	TRBJ2-7	CASSLIAGAYEQYF
TRBV4-3	TRBJ2-1	CASSPFAGTGAGEQFF
TRBV19	TRBJ2-3	CASSPISTDTQYF
TRBV7-2	TRBJ2-7	CASSLLTGSYEQYF
TRBV7-7	TRBJ2-2	CASSLAPGELFF
TRBV10-3	TRBJ2-1	CATLGTSPFEQFF
TRBV29-1	TRBJ2-2	CSVLKGATNTGELFF
TRBV20-1	TRBJ2-2	CSARIPLVGELFF
TRBV28	TRBJ2-3	CASSPLSPRGTDTQYF
TRBV4-2	TRBJ2-1	CASSQEEGGQSYNEQFF
TRBV20-1	TRBJ2-5	CSARDEGGGSWETQYF
TRBV29-1	TRBJ1-2	CSVEVGTAYGYTF
TRBV6-2/TRBV6-3	TRBJ2-1	CASSYETGRDYNEQFF
TRBV28	TRBJ1-1	CASSFPDENTEAFF
TRBV29-1	TRBJ2-7	CSARTSQYEQYF
TRBV12-3/TRBV12-4	TRBJ1-4	CASSWAIPNEKLFF
TRBV2	TRBJ2-2	CASSGYWEGLTNTGELFF
TRBV25-1	TRBJ1-2	CASSERGLEIGGYTF
TRBV27	TRBJ2-1	CASSSGLFYNEQFF
TRBV13	TRBJ1-1	CASSLSGARANTEAFF
TRBV29-1	TRBJ2-1	CSVPRTGSSYNEQFF
TRBV7-9	TRBJ2-7	CASSLLPSSGSEYF
TRBV9	TRBJ1-1	CASSPSGGEAFF
TRBV10-3	TRBJ2-5	CAITEGTEETQYF
TRBV4-3	TRBJ1-2	CASSQDIGGGDFRGYTF